This T cell receptor (beta chain) stems from a study of shared clonotypes between healthy human individuals. Whole-study results and caveats: An effect of sequencing depth on clonotype sharing among donors was expected.

Method: immunoSEQ multiplex PCR; TCRdb's copy keeps in-frame clones and lacks some. Counted here are about 2 million clones, about 95% occurring once; the ten biggest clones make up around 1.2%. V trimming: 8 bases; J trimming: 3 bases; junction bases outside the gene matches: 10. The CDR3 extends over 15 amino acids. Germline CDR1 reads SGHAT; CDR2 reads FQNNGV. CD45RO-negative CD8 cells positively selected for CCR7 made up the naive population, which excluded terminally differentiated effector memory CD45RA+ cells. On this clone itself: As yet, its antigen is unknown.

The source is a man younger than 35 in good health. J is TRBJ2-1 and V is TRBV11-2, with 7 positions matching TRBD2. Specimen: naive CD8+ T cells sorted from blood. CDR3 amino acids: CASGLAVGDYNEQFF. CDR3 nucleotides: TGTGCCAGCGGTCTAGCGGTGGGGGACTACAATGAGCAGTTCTTC. The whole variable domain, remainder taken from reference TRBV11-2 and TRBJ2-1, is EAGVAQSPRYKIIEKRQSVAFWCNPISGHATLYWYQQILGQGPKLLIQFQNNGVVDDSQLPKDRFSAERLKGVDSTLKIQPAKLEDSAVYLCASGLAVGDYNEQFFGPGTRLTVL.